This TCR beta chain stems from a study of shared clonotypes between healthy human individuals. Germline CDR1 reads SGHTA; CDR2 reads FQGNSA. The CDR3 contains 14 residues. V dropped 3 bases and J dropped 3; count of bases not matched to a gene: 1. In the case of this clone: The sample contains more than one DNA sequence encoding this CDR3.

The run depth of the assay was deep. Some clones are missing from TCRdb's copy, which holds only in-frame ones; the method was immunoSEQ multiplex PCR. The sample consists of roughly 2,300,000 clones, about nine tenths of them appearing once. A CD45RA+ naive subset and a CD45RA-negative memory subset were split from CD4+ cells. Sequencing input: naive CD4+ T cells from PBMCs. The subset was: CD45RA+ positively selected. The V gene is TRBV7-2, the J gene TRBJ1-5; 8 positions match TRBD1. This receptor was taken from a man aged 18 to 30 in good health. Some clones in this sample may be carry-over from other donors' samples. Written as DNA, the CDR3 is TGTGCCAGCAGCTTGACAGGGGTCAATCAGCCCCAGCATTTT. Its translation is CASSLTGVNQPQHF. Together with reference TRBV7-2 and TRBJ1-5, the CDR3 gives the full variable domain: GAGVSQSPSNKVTEKGKDVELRCDPISGHTALYWYRQSLGQGLEFLIYFQGNSAPDKSGLPSDRFSAERTGGSVSTLTIQRTQQEDSAVYLCASSLTGVNQPQHFGDGTRLSIL.